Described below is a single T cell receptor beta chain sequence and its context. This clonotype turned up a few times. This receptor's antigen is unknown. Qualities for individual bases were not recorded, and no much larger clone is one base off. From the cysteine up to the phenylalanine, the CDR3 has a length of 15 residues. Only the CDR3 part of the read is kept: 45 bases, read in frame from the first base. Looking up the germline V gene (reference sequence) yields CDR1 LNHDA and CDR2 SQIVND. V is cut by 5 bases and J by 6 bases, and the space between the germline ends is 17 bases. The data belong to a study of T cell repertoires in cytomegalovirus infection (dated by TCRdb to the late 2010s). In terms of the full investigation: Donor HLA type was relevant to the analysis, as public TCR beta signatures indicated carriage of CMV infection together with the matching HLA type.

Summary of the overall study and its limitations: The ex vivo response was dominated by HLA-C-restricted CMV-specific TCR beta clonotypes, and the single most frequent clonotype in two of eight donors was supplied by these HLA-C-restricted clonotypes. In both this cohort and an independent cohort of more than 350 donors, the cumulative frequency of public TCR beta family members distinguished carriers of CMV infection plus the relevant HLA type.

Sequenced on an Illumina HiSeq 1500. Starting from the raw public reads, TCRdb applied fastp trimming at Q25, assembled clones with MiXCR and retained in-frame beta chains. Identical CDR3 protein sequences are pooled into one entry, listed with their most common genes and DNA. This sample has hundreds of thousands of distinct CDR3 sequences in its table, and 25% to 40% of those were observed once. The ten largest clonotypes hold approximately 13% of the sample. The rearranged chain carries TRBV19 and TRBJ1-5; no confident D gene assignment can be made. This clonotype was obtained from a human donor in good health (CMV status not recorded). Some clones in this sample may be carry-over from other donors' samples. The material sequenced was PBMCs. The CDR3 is CASSSPDGLGQPQHF. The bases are TGTGCCAGTAGTTCACCGGACGGCCTGGGTCAGCCCCAGCATTTT.